These 19 T cell receptor beta chains share one sample of origin, sequenced in a study of shared clonotypes between healthy human individuals. Assay: immunoSEQ multiplex PCR; the TCRdb copy retains only in-frame clones and omits some. This repertoire shows some 550,000 clones, 97% found once; its top ten account for around 0.057%. Sequencing was carried out using naive CD4+ T cells sorted from blood. The sample's subset: CD45RA+ positively selected. Source of these receptors: a woman aged 25 to 39 in good health.

The chain combines TRBV19 with TRBJ2-7, with D uncertain. The ends were cut back, 4 bases at V and 6 bases at J, with 13 bases in the middle. CDR3 length equals 13 residues. The germline V gene encodes CDR1 LNHDA and CDR2 SQIVND (reference sequence). This CDR3 is CASSRTASGEQYF. CDR3 nucleotides: TGTGCCAGTAGTAGGACGGCTTCGGGCGAGCAGTACTTC. Based on the CDR3 plus reference TRBV19 and TRBJ2-7, the full variable domain is DGGITQSPKYLFRKEGQNVTLSCEQNLNHDAMYWYRQDPGQGLRLIYYSQIVNDFQKGDIAEGYSVSREKKESFPLTVTSAQKNPTAFYLCASSRTASGEQYFGPGTRLTVT.

J is TRBJ2-7 and V is TRBV19; D unclear. V gave up 4 bases and J gave up 5 bases, with 12 bases separating them. CDR3 size: 13 residues. The germline V gene has CDR1 LNHDA and CDR2 SQIVND (reference sequence). The CDR3 sequence is CASSTQRRDEQYF. CDR3 DNA: TGTGCCAGTAGTACCCAACGCCGCGACGAGCAGTACTTC.

V gene TRBV28 combines with J gene TRBJ2-7; D may correspond to TRBD1 or TRBD2 (5 bases each). Between the trimmed V and J ends, which lost 9 bases and 5 bases, there was a span of 17 bases. This CDR3 is built from 13 residues. Germline V CDR1 and CDR2: MDHEN, SYDVKM. Here the CDR3 reads CASPRVSSHEQYF. CDR3 coding DNA: TGTGCCAGTCCCAGGGTATCTAGCCACGAGCAGTACTTC.

The chain employs TRBV2 and TRBJ1-5; no clear D gene. The CDR3 sequence is 13 residues long. Trimming took off 8 bases at V and 0 bases at J, with 8 bases between the two ends. Germline V gene lookup returns CDR1 SNHLY and CDR2 FYNNEI. In DNA form, the CDR3 reads TGTGCCAGCCGGGCCGATAGCAATCAGCCCCAGCATTTT. It translates to CASRADSNQPQHF.

The chain links TRBV5-1 to TRBJ1-1, with 8 bases fitting TRBD1. The germline gives CDR1 SGHRS, CDR2 YFSETQ. The J segment lost 11 bases and the V segment lost 4 bases, leaving 10 bases of the junction unmatched. The CDR3 has 13 residues. The CDR3, as DNA: TGCGCCAGCAGCAAAGACAGGGGTGAAACGGCTTTCTTT. Protein sequence: CASSKDRGETAFF.

The rearrangement links TRBV28 to TRBJ2-7; D may be TRBD2 (5 bases). Germline CDR1 MDHEN, CDR2 SYDVKM. The CDR3 has 15 amino acids. V gave up 4 bases and J gave up 4 bases, with 17 bases separating them. DNA of the CDR3: TGTGCCAGCAGTTCCGGAGCGGAGTCCTTTTACGAGCAGTACTTC. As protein: CASSSGAESFYEQYF.

The chain carries TRBV10-3 and TRBJ2-5; TRBD2 matches 10 bases. Judging by the DNA end, TRBJ2-7 fits better; the J call may be wrong. Germline CDR1 and CDR2: ENHRY and SYGVKD. The CDR3 length is 14 residues. The DNA of the CDR3 is TGTGCCATCAACTTAGCGGGAGGAGGCCACGAGCAGTACTTC. Amino acid sequence: CAINLAGGGHEQYF.

V gene TRBV10-3 combines with J gene TRBJ2-7, with TRBD2 matching 12 bases. The V segment lost 6 bases and the J segment 5 bases; nucleotides outside the gene matches: 8. The V gene's germline CDR1 is ENHRY and CDR2 SYGVKD. CDR3 length: 15 amino acids. CDR3 nucleotides: TGTGCCATCAGGCAGGGACTAGCGGGTGGGGACGAGCAGTACTTC. Residues: CAIRQGLAGGDEQYF.

The rearrangement uses TRBV10-2 and TRBJ2-7; D not resolved. This CDR3 is 10 amino acids long. V lost 6 bases, J lost 3 bases, and 3 bases lay in between. CDR1 and CDR2 (germline): WSHSY, SAAADI. The CDR3 is CASRDYEQYF. As DNA, the CDR3 is TGCGCCAGCAGGGACTACGAGCAGTACTTC.

The rearrangement joins TRBV5-4 to TRBJ2-1, with TRBD2 matching over 12 bases. This CDR3 contains 18 residues. After removal of 2 bases from V and 0 bases from J, the junction contained 6 bases not matched to a gene. CDR1 is SGHNT, CDR2 YYREEE, per germline (reference sequence). CDR3 nucleotides: TGTGCCAGCAGCTTCCCTAGCGGGAGGGATAGCTCCTACAATGAGCAGTTCTTC. Translation: CASSFPSGRDSSYNEQFF.

Here the CDR3 DNA reads TGTGCCAGCAGCTCGCCCGACAGGGGGAACACTGAAGCTTTCTTT. This codes for CASSSPDRGNTEAFF. The J gene is TRBJ1-1, the V gene TRBV7-6, with 8 nucleotides matching TRBD1. The CDR3 sequence is 15 residues long. Losses at the gene ends were 4 bases for V and 1 base for J; bases not matched to a gene: 5. Germline V CDR1 and CDR2: SGHVS, FNYEAQ. The full variable domain, its missing parts supplied by reference TRBV7-6 and TRBJ1-1, is GAGVSQSPRYKVTKRGQDVALRCDPISGHVSLYWYRQALGQGPEFLTYFNYEAQQDKSGLPNDRFSAERPEGSISTLTIQRTEQRDSAMYRCASSSPDRGNTEAFFGQGTRLTVV.

This chain joins TRBV30 and TRBJ2-6, with 7 bases that match TRBD1. V lost 2 bases, J lost 3 bases, and 13 bases stayed unmatched. The CDR3 loop spans 18 amino acids. Germline CDR1 reads GTSNPN; CDR2 reads SVGIG (reference sequence). Here the CDR3 DNA reads TGTGCCTGGAGTACCTTGACAGGGAAGGTTGGTGGGGCCAACGTCCTGACTTTC. It encodes CAWSTLTGKVGGANVLTF.

This rearrangement joins TRBV7-2 to TRBJ2-1; TRBD2 aligns across 11 bases. The CDR3 is made up of 16 amino acids. CDR1 SGHTA and CDR2 FQGNSA come from the germline V gene. J lost 12 bases, V lost 5 bases, and 15 bases had no gene match. The CDR3 spells CASSPWTSGRNFGQFF. The CDR3, as DNA: TGTGCCAGCAGCCCATGGACTAGCGGGCGTAACTTTGGGCAGTTCTTC.

This chain uses TRBV7-9 with TRBJ2-5; 8 nucleotides align to TRBD1. CDR3 length: 15 residues. V lost 3 bases to trimming and J lost 1 base; unmatched junction nucleotides: 4. Germline V gives CDR1 SEHNR, CDR2 FQNEAQ (reference sequence). CDR3 sequence (DNA): TGTGCCAGCAGCTTTAACAGGGGGACCCAAGAGACCCAGTACTTC. Translating it yields CASSFNRGTQETQYF.

This sequence joins TRBV7-9 and TRBJ2-5; D is uncertain. The CDR3 has 13 amino acids. The germline V gene encodes CDR1 SEHNR and CDR2 FQNEAQ (reference sequence). Trimming took off 3 bases at V and 5 bases at J, with 10 bases between the two ends. For the CDR3, the DNA is TGTGCCAGCAGCTTCAGGTCCTTGGAGACCCAGTACTTC. Its translation is CASSFRSLETQYF.

The chain carries TRBV15 and TRBJ2-1, with TRBD1 matching 7 bases. CDR1 is LNHNV and CDR2 is YYDKDF in the germline V gene (reference sequence). The CDR3 runs to 16 residues. V lost 3 bases, J lost 2 bases, and 7 bases stayed unmatched. The CDR3 protein is CATSRPGQQTYNEQFF. DNA for the CDR3: TGTGCCACCAGCAGGCCGGGACAGCAGACCTACAATGAGCAGTTCTTC.

The chain couples TRBV28 to TRBJ2-4; D unclear. V shed 7 bases and J shed 11 bases, with 24 bases lying between them. Per the germline V gene, CDR1 is MDHEN and CDR2 is SYDVKM. This CDR3 has 15 amino acids. The CDR3 here is CASTSQKAGPPVQYF. For the CDR3, the DNA is TGTGCCAGCACCTCCCAGAAGGCAGGTCCCCCGGTTCAGTACTTC.

The chain couples TRBV7-9 to TRBJ1-1; D is unresolved. From germline, CDR1 is SEHNR and CDR2 FQNEAQ (reference sequence). There are 14 residues in the CDR3. Trimming cost V 5 bases and J 1 base, with 11 bases left between them. In DNA form, the CDR3 reads TGTGCCAGCAGCCCCTCGGGAGCGAACACTGAAGCTTTCTTT. Translating it yields CASSPSGANTEAFF.

This clone was picked up one time. J is TRBJ1-5 and V is TRBV11-2, with TRBD1 matching over 8 bases. The CDR3 is 15 amino acids. Germline CDR1 is SGHAT and CDR2 is FQNNGV. V dropped 0 bases and J dropped 4; count of bases not matched to a gene: 2. The CDR3: CASSLDGTGNQPQHF. For the CDR3, the DNA is TGTGCCAGCAGCTTAGATGGGACAGGTAATCAGCCCCAGCATTTT.